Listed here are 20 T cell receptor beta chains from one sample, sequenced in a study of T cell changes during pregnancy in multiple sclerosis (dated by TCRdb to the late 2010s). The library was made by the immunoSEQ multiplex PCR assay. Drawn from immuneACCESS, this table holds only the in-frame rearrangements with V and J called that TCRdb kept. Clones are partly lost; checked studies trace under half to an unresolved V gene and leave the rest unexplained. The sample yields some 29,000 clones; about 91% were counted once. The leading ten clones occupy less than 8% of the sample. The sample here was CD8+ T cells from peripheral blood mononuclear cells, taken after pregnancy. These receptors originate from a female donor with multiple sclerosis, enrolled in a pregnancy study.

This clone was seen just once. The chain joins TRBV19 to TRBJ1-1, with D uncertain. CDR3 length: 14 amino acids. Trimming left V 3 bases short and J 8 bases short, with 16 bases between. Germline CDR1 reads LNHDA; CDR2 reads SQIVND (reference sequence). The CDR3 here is CASSINERVLEAFF. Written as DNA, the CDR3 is TGTGCCAGTAGTATTAACGAACGGGTTCTCGAAGCTTTCTTT.

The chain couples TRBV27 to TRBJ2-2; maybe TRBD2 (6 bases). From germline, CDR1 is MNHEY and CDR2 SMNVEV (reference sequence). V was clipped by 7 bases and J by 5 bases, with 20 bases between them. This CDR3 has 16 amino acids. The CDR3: CASIPGPMAGTGELFF. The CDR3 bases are TGTGCCAGCATCCCGGGGCCAATGGCGGGAACCGGGGAGCTGTTTTTT.

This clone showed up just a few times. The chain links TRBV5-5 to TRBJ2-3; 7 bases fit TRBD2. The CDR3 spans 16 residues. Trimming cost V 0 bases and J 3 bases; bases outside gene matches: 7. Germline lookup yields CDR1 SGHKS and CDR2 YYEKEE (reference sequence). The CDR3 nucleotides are TGTGCCAGCAGCTTGGAGCGGGGAGGGGATACAGATACGCAGTATTTT. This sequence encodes CASSLERGGDTDTQYF.

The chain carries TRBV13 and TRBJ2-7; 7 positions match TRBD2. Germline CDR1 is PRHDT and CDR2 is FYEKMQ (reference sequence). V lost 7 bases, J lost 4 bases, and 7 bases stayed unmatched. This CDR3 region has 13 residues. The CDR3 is CASTIKAGYEQYF. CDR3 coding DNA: TGTGCCAGCACCATTAAAGCGGGGTACGAGCAGTACTTC.

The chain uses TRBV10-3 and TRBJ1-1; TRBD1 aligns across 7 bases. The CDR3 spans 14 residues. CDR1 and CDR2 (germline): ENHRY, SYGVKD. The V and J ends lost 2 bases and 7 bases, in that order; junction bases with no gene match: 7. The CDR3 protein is CAISEPGGLGEAFF. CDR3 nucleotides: TGTGCCATCAGTGAGCCAGGGGGTTTGGGTGAAGCTTTCTTT.

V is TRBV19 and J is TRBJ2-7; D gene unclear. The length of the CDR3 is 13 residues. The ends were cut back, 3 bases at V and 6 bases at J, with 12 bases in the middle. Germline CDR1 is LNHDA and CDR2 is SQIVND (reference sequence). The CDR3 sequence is CASSITYRSEQYF. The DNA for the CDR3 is TGTGCCAGTAGTATCACCTACAGAAGCGAGCAGTACTTC.

The CDR3 protein is CASSQVRQGSNYGYTF. The CDR3 nucleotides are TGCGCCAGCAGCCAAGTCAGACAGGGGTCCAACTATGGCTACACCTTC. The chain has TRBV4-3 and TRBJ1-2, with 8 bases fitting TRBD1. Germline CDR1 is LGHNA and CDR2 is YSLEER. V lost 1 base and J lost 2; bases outside the gene matches: 6. This CDR3 spans 16 amino acids.

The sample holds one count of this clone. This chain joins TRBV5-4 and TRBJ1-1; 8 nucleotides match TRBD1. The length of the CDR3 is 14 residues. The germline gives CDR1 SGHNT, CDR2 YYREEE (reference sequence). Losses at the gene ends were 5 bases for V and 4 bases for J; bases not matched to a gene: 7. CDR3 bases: TGTGCCAGCAGTCAGAAAACAGGGGGCACTGAAGCTTTCTTT. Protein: CASSQKTGGTEAFF.

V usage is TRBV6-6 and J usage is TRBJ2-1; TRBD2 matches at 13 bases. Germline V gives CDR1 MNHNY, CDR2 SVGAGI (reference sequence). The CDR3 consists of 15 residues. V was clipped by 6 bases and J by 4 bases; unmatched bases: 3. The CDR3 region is CASRGLAGEYNEQFF. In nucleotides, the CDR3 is TGTGCCAGCAGAGGACTAGCGGGAGAGTACAATGAGCAGTTCTTC.

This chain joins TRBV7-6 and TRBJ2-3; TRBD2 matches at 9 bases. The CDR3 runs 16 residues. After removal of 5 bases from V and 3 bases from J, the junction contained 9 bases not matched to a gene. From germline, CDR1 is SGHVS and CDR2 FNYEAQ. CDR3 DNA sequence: TGTGCCAGCAGCCAACGGACTAGCGTAGTAACAGATACGCAGTATTTT. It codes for CASSQRTSVVTDTQYF.

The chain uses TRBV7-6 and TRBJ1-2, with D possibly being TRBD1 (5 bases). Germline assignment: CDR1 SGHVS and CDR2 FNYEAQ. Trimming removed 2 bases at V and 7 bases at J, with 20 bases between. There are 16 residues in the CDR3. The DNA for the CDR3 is TGTGCCAGCAGCTTACTCGGGGACGGGGGGGTCTCTGGCTACACCTTC. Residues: CASSLLGDGGVSGYTF.

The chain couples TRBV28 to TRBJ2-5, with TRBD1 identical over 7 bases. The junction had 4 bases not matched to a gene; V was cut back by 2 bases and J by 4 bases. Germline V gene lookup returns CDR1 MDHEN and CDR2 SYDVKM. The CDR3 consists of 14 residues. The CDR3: CASSLPGQIETQYF. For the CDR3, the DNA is TGTGCCAGCAGTTTACCGGGACAGATAGAGACCCAGTACTTC. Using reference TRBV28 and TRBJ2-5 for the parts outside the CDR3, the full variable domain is DVKVTQSSRYLVKRTGEKVFLECVQDMDHENMFWYRQDPGLGLRLIYFSYDVKMKEKGDIPEGYSVSREKKERFSLILESASTNQTSMYLCASSLPGQIETQYFGPGTRLLVL.

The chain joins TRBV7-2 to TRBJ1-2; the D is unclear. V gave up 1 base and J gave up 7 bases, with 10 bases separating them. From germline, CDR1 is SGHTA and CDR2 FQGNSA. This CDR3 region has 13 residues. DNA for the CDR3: TGTGCCAGCAGCTTAGGCAGCGTGGGTGGCTACACCTTC. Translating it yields CASSLGSVGGYTF.

The CDR3 sequence: CASSALAEHYNEQFF. The CDR3 DNA reads as TGTGCCAGCAGCGCACTAGCGGAGCACTACAATGAGCAGTTCTTC. The chain joins TRBV7-9 to TRBJ2-1; TRBD2 matches 8 bases. The CDR3 totals 15 residues. Germline CDR1 reads SEHNR; CDR2 reads FQNEAQ (reference sequence). V gave up 5 bases and J gave up 3 bases; unmatched junction bases: 6. Full variable domain (rest looked up from reference TRBV7-9 and TRBJ2-1): DTGVSQNPRHKITKRGQNVTFRCDPISEHNRLYWYRQTLGQGPEFLTYFQNEAQLEKSRLLSDRFSAERPKGSFSTLEIQRTEQGDSAMYLCASSALAEHYNEQFFGPGTRLTVL.

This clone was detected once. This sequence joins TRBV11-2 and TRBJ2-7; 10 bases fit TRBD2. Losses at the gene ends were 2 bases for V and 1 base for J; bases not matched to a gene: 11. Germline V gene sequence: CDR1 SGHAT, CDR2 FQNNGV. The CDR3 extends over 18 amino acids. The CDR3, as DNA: TGTGCCAGCAGCTTACTTCCCTCTAGCGGGAGCTTATCCTACGAGCAGTACTTC. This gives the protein CASSLLPSSGSLSYEQYF.

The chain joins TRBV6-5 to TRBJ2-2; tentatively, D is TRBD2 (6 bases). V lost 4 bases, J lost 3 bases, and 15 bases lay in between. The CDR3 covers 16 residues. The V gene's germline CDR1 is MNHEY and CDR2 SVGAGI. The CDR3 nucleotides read TGTGCCAGCAGTTCCCAAGGAGGGGCCCACACCGGGGAGCTGTTTTTT. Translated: CASSSQGGAHTGELFF.

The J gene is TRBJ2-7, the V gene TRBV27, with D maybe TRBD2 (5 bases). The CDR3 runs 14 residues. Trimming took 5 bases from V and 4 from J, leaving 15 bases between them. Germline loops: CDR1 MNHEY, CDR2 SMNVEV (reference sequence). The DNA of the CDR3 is TGTGCCAGCAGTAGCCTTCTTGGAGGTTACGAGCAGTACTTC. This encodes CASSSLLGGYEQYF.

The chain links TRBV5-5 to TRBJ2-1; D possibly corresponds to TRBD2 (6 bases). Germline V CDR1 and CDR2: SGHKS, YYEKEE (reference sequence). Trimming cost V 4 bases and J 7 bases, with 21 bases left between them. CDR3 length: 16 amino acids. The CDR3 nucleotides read TGTGCCAGCAGCCCAGGGAGAGGGTATGGGGGGAATGAGCAGTTCTTC. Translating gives CASSPGRGYGGNEQFF.

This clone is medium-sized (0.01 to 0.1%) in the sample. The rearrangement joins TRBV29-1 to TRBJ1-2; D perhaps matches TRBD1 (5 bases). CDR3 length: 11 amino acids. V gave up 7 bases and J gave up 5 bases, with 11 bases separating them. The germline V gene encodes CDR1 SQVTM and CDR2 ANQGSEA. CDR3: CSGGEEYGYTF. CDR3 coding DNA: TGCAGCGGAGGGGAGGAGTATGGCTACACCTTC.

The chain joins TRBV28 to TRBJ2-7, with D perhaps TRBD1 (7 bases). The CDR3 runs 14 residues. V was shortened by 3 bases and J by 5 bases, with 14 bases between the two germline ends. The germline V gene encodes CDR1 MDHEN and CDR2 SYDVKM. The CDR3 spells CASSFSGGLDEQYF. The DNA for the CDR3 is TGTGCCAGCAGTTTTTCAGGGGGACTGGACGAGCAGTACTTC.